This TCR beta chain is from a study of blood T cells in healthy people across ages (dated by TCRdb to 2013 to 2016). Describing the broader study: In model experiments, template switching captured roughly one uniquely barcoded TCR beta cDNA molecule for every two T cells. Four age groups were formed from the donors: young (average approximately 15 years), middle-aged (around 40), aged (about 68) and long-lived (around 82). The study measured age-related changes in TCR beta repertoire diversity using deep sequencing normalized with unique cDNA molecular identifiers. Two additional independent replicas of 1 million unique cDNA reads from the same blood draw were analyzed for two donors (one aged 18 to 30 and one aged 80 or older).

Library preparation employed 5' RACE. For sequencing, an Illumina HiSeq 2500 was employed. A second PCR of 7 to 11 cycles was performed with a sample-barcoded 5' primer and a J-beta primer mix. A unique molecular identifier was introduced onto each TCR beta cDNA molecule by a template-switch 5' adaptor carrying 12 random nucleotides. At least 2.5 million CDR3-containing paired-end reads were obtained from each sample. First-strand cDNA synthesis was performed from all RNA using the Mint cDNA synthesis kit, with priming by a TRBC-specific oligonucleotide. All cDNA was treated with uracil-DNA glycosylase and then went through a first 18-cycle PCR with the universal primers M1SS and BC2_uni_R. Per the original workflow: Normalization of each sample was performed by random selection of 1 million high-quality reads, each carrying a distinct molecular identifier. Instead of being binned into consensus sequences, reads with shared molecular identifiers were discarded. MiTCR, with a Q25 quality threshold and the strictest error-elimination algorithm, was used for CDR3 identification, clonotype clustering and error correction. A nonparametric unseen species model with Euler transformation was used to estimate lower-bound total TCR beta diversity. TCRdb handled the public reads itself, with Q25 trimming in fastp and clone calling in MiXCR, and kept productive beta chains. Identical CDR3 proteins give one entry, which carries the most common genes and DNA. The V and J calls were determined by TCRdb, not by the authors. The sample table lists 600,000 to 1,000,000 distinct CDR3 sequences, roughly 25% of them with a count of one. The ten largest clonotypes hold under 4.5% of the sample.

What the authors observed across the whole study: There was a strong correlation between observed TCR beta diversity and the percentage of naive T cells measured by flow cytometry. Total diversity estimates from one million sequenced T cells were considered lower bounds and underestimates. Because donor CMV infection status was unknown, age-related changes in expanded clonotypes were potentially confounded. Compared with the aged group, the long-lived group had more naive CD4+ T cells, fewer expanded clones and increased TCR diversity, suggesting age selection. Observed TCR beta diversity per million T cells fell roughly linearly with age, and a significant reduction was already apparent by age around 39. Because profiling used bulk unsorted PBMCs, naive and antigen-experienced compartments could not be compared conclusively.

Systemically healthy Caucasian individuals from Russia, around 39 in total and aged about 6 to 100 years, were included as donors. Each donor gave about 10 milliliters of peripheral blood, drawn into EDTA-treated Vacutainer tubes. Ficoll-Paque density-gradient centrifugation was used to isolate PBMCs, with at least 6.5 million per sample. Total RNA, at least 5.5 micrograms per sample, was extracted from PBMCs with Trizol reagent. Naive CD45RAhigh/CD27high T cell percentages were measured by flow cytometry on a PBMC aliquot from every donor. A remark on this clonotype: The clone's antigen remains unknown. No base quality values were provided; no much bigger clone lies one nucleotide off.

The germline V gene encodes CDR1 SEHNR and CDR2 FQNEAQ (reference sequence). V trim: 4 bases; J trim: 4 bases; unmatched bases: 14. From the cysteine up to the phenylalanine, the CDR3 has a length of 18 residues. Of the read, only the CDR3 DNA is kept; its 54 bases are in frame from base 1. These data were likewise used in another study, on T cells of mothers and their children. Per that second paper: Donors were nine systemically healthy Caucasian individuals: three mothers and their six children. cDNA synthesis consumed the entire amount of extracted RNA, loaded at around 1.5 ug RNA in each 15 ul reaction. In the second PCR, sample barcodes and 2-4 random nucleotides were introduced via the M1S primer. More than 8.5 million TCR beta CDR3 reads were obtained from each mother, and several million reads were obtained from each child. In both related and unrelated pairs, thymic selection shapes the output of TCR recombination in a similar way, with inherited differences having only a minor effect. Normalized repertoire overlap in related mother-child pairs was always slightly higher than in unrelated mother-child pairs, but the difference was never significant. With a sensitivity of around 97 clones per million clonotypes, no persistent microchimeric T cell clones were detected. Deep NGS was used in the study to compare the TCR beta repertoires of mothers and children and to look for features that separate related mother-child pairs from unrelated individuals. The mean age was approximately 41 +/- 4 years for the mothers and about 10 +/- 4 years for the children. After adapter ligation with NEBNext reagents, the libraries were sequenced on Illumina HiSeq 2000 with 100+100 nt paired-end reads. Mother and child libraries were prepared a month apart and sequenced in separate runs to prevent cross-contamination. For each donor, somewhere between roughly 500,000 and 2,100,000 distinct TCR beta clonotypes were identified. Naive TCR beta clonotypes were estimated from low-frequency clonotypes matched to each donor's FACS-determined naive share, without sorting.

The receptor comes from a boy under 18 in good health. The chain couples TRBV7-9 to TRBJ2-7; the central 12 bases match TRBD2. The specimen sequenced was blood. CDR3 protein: CASSSPGGLAGGPYEQYF. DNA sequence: TGTGCCAGCAGCTCACCAGGGGGGCTAGCGGGAGGGCCGTACGAGCAGTACTTC.